One TCR beta chain is described in this entry. Its antigen is unidentified. This sample is drawn from a study of shared clonotypes between healthy human individuals. Study results and caveats: In a few donors, about 5% of naive CD4 clonotypes appeared in common.

The assay was immunoSEQ multiplex PCR, and TCRdb's table has in-frame clones only and misses some. The sample contains 2.5 million or so clones, around nine tenths of which appear only once. Naive CD4+ cells were CD45RA-selected; the remaining cells were memory. Specimen: naive CD4+ T cells sorted from blood. Regarding subset: CD45RA+ positively selected. The receptor was isolated from a man younger than 35 in good health.

The DNA of the CDR3 is TGTGCCAGTAGTACCCGGGGACCCGGGGAGCTGTTTTTT. Amino acids: CASSTRGPGELFF. This sequence joins TRBV19 and TRBJ2-2; D may correspond to TRBD1 or TRBD2 (5 bases each). Trimming cost V 4 bases and J 6 bases, with 9 bases left between them. CDR1 LNHDA and CDR2 SQIVND come from the germline V gene (reference sequence). The CDR3 has 13 residues.